The rows below give T cell receptor beta chains drawn from one sample of a study of blood T cells in healthy people across ages. In TCRdb, the 5' RACE reads were re-called with MiXCR into one record per CDR3 protein. The data contain some 1.8 million distinct CDR3 sequences, 35% to 50% of them singletons. Sequencing was carried out using blood. The receptors were sampled from a human donor in good health. Each CDR3 is given with its conserved first and last residue. D genes are given only for firm matches. Size is omitted from some rows. Given values are once, few, many or a class for expanded clones.

clone size: .
J gene: TRBJ2-3
D gene: TRBD2
V gene: TRBV5-8
CDR3 protein: CASSLGTSGGATDTQYF
CDR3 DNA: TGTGCCAGCAGCCTTGGGACTAGCGGGGGGGCGACAGATACGCAGTATTTT

clone size: many
J gene: TRBJ2-7
D gene: .
V gene: TRBV29-1
CDR3 protein: CSVAHSEGEAYEQYF
CDR3 DNA: TGCAGCGTTGCACATAGTGAGGGGGAGGCCTACGAGCAGTACTTC

clone size: .
J gene: TRBJ1-1
D gene: .
V gene: TRBV27
CDR3 protein: CASGYSVMNTEAFF
CDR3 DNA: TGTGCCAGCGGGTACAGCGTCATGAACACTGAAGCTTTCTTT

clone size: few
J gene: TRBJ2-3
D gene: TRBD2
V gene: TRBV4-1
CDR3 protein: CASSPWGGADTQYF
CDR3 DNA: TGCGCCAGCAGCCCGTGGGGGGGAGCAGATACGCAGTATTTT

clone size: few
J gene: TRBJ2-5
D gene: .
V gene: TRBV9
CDR3 protein: CASSVEAGIQETQYF
CDR3 DNA: TGTGCCAGCAGCGTAGAGGCGGGTATCCAAGAGACCCAGTACTTC

clone size: .
J gene: TRBJ1-1
D gene: .
V gene: TRBV27
CDR3 protein: CASSLIGGGKEKGAEAFF
CDR3 DNA: TGTGCCAGCAGTTTGATTGGGGGGGGGAAGGAGAAAGGAGCTGAAGCTTTCTTT

clone size: .
J gene: TRBJ2-7
D gene: .
V gene: TRBV6-2/TRBV6-3
CDR3 protein: CASGPRTGLGSYEQYF
CDR3 DNA: TGTGCCAGCGGGCCACGTACAGGATTGGGCTCCTACGAGCAGTACTTC

clone size: .
J gene: TRBJ2-5
D gene: .
V gene: TRBV4-3
CDR3 protein: CASSQGVSRETQYF
CDR3 DNA: TGCGCCAGCAGCCAAGGGGTGTCCCGGGAGACCCAGTACTTC

clone size: .
J gene: TRBJ2-1
D gene: TRBD1
V gene: TRBV7-9
CDR3 protein: CASSSGTGDANEQFF
CDR3 DNA: TGTGCCAGCAGCTCCGGGACAGGAGATGCCAATGAGCAGTTCTTC

clone size: .
J gene: TRBJ2-1
D gene: TRBD2
V gene: TRBV29-1
CDR3 protein: CSVSGTTDKELFF
CDR3 DNA: TGCAGCGTCTCCGGGACTACAGATAAGGAGCTGTTCTTC

clone size: .
J gene: TRBJ2-3
D gene: .
V gene: TRBV10-3
CDR3 protein: CAISEVLRDTQYF
CDR3 DNA: TGTGCCATCAGTGAGGTCCTTCGAGATACGCAGTATTTT

clone size: .
J gene: TRBJ1-2
D gene: .
V gene: TRBV12-3/TRBV12-4
CDR3 protein: CASVSSGRGGYTF
CDR3 DNA: TGTGCCAGCGTCTCCTCGGGGAGAGGCGGCTACACCTTC

clone size: .
J gene: TRBJ2-1
D gene: .
V gene: TRBV6-2/TRBV6-3
CDR3 protein: CASSSRLRGYNEQFF
CDR3 DNA: TGTGCCAGCAGTTCAAGACTAAGGGGGTACAATGAGCAGTTCTTC

clone size: .
J gene: TRBJ2-1
D gene: .
V gene: TRBV14
CDR3 protein: CASSPELAYEQFF
CDR3 DNA: TGTGCCAGCAGCCCAGAGCTGGCGTATGAGCAGTTCTTC

clone size: .
J gene: TRBJ1-3
D gene: .
V gene: TRBV10-3
CDR3 protein: CAISVTGGNTIYF
CDR3 DNA: TGTGCCATCAGTGTGACCGGTGGAAACACCATATATTTT

clone size: few
J gene: TRBJ2-4
D gene: .
V gene: TRBV28
CDR3 protein: CASTPWGPEAKNIQYF
CDR3 DNA: TGTGCCAGCACTCCTTGGGGACCAGAAGCCAAAAACATTCAGTACTTC

clone size: .
J gene: TRBJ1-1
D gene: TRBD1
V gene: TRBV6-2/TRBV6-3
CDR3 protein: CASSFGTGGYTEAFF
CDR3 DNA: TGTGCCAGCAGTTTCGGGACAGGGGGATACACTGAAGCTTTCTTT

clone size: many
J gene: TRBJ1-2
D gene: .
V gene: TRBV29-1
CDR3 protein: CSVTSSYGYTF
CDR3 DNA: TGCAGCGTTACGAGCAGTTATGGCTACACCTTC

clone size: .
J gene: TRBJ1-1
D gene: .
V gene: TRBV6-5
CDR3 protein: CASSSYLRGLDTEAFF
CDR3 DNA: TGTGCCAGCAGTTCGTACCTGCGGGGTTTGGATACTGAAGCTTTCTTT

clone size: .
J gene: TRBJ1-6
D gene: .
V gene: TRBV5-1
CDR3 protein: CASSLREVRSPLHF
CDR3 DNA: TGCGCCAGCAGCTTGAGGGAGGTGCGTTCACCCCTCCACTTT

clone size: .
J gene: TRBJ2-7
D gene: .
V gene: TRBV20-1
CDR3 protein: CSVRPSYEQYF
CDR3 DNA: TGCAGTGTTCGACCTTCCTACGAGCAGTACTTC

clone size: few
J gene: TRBJ2-7
D gene: TRBD2
V gene: TRBV11-2
CDR3 protein: CASSLDVAGEGVYEQYF
CDR3 DNA: TGTGCCAGCAGCTTAGATGTAGCGGGGGAAGGGGTATACGAGCAGTACTTC

clone size: .
J gene: TRBJ2-3
D gene: .
V gene: TRBV20-1
CDR3 protein: CSVSGGASTDTQYF
CDR3 DNA: TGCAGTGTTAGTGGGGGGGCCAGCACAGATACGCAGTATTTT

clone size: .
J gene: TRBJ1-5
D gene: .
V gene: TRBV7-2
CDR3 protein: CASSLAPAEQPQHF
CDR3 DNA: TGTGCCAGCAGCTTAGCCCCTGCGGAACAGCCCCAGCATTTT

clone size: few
J gene: TRBJ2-1
D gene: TRBD2
V gene: TRBV29-1
CDR3 protein: CSVEGGTSGSYNEQFF
CDR3 DNA: TGCAGCGTTGAAGGGGGGACTAGCGGTTCCTACAATGAGCAGTTCTTC

clone size: .
J gene: TRBJ2-1
D gene: .
V gene: TRBV12-3/TRBV12-4
CDR3 protein: CASSSVSGLYNEQFF
CDR3 DNA: TGTGCCAGCAGTTCCGTATCGGGGCTATACAATGAGCAGTTCTTC

clone size: .
J gene: TRBJ2-3
D gene: .
V gene: TRBV7-2
CDR3 protein: CASSLARREFTDTQYF
CDR3 DNA: TGTGCCAGCAGCTTAGCGCGGCGGGAATTCACAGATACGCAGTATTTT

clone size: .
J gene: TRBJ1-1
D gene: .
V gene: TRBV20-1
CDR3 protein: CSAIDTEAFF
CDR3 DNA: TGCAGTGCGATCGACACTGAAGCTTTCTTT

clone size: few
J gene: TRBJ2-1
D gene: TRBD1
V gene: TRBV12-3/TRBV12-4
CDR3 protein: CASSLDMFGVRQGSNEQFF
CDR3 DNA: TGTGCCAGCAGTTTAGATATGTTTGGGGTAAGACAGGGGAGTAATGAGCAGTTCTTC

clone size: .
J gene: TRBJ1-2
D gene: .
V gene: TRBV4-1
CDR3 protein: CASSQDGPPWERIRNYGYTF
CDR3 DNA: TGCGCCAGCAGCCAAGATGGACCCCCCTGGGAAAGGATAAGAAACTATGGCTACACCTTC

clone size: few
J gene: TRBJ2-7
D gene: TRBD2
V gene: TRBV12-3/TRBV12-4
CDR3 protein: CASVAGGTGDYEQYF
CDR3 DNA: TGTGCCAGCGTCGCGGGAGGGACCGGAGATTACGAGCAGTACTTC

clone size: .
J gene: TRBJ1-2
D gene: .
V gene: TRBV9
CDR3 protein: CASSVGRTDGYTF
CDR3 DNA: TGTGCCAGCAGCGTAGGTAGGACAGATGGCTACACCTTC

clone size: .
J gene: TRBJ2-3
D gene: .
V gene: TRBV9
CDR3 protein: CASSVGGATSTDTLYF
CDR3 DNA: TGTGCCAGCAGCGTAGGCGGGGCTACTAGCACAGATACGCTGTATTTT

clone size: .
J gene: TRBJ1-6
D gene: .
V gene: TRBV7-2
CDR3 protein: CASSLELGAGSPLHF
CDR3 DNA: TGTGCCAGCAGCTTAGAGCTGGGAGCTGGTTCACCCCTCCACTTT

clone size: few
J gene: TRBJ1-6
D gene: .
V gene: TRBV7-2
CDR3 protein: CASSFPAGLSYNSPLHF
CDR3 DNA: TGTGCCAGCAGCTTCCCGGCAGGGCTCTCCTATAATTCACCCCTCCACTTT

clone size: few
J gene: TRBJ2-1
D gene: TRBD2
V gene: TRBV7-3
CDR3 protein: CASSLGTSGGAEDEQFF
CDR3 DNA: TGTGCCAGCAGCTTGGGGACTAGCGGGGGGGCGGAGGATGAGCAGTTCTTC

clone size: .
J gene: TRBJ2-6
D gene: .
V gene: TRBV3-1
CDR3 protein: CASSQGVTPANVLTF
CDR3 DNA: TGTGCCAGCAGCCAAGGGGTAACTCCGGCCAACGTCCTGACTTTC

clone size: few
J gene: TRBJ1-6
D gene: .
V gene: TRBV12-3/TRBV12-4
CDR3 protein: CASLRRGVNNSPLHF
CDR3 DNA: TGTGCCAGCCTACGCAGGGGAGTCAATAATTCACCCCTCCACTTT

clone size: few
J gene: TRBJ2-1
D gene: .
V gene: TRBV7-9
CDR3 protein: CASSSIESGTREQFF
CDR3 DNA: TGTGCCAGCAGCTCGATAGAGAGTGGGACACGTGAGCAGTTCTTC

clone size: .
J gene: TRBJ1-5
D gene: TRBD1
V gene: TRBV18
CDR3 protein: CASSDRRGQGTSSNQPQHF
CDR3 DNA: TGTGCCAGCTCAGACAGACGGGGACAGGGCACTTCAAGCAATCAGCCCCAGCATTTT

clone size: .
J gene: TRBJ1-1
D gene: .
V gene: TRBV7-9
CDR3 protein: CASSFGGGSDGAFF
CDR3 DNA: TGTGCCAGCAGCTTCGGGGGGGGATCAGATGGAGCTTTCTTT

clone size: few
J gene: TRBJ1-2
D gene: .
V gene: TRBV7-2
CDR3 protein: CASSLMNSYGYTF
CDR3 DNA: TGTGCCAGCAGCTTAATGAACAGCTATGGCTACACCTTC

clone size: few
J gene: TRBJ2-1
D gene: TRBD1
V gene: TRBV7-2
CDR3 protein: CASSHTGTGGYNEQFF
CDR3 DNA: TGTGCCAGCAGCCATACCGGGACAGGGGGCTACAATGAGCAGTTCTTC

clone size: few
J gene: TRBJ2-1
D gene: TRBD1
V gene: TRBV24-1
CDR3 protein: CATSRDRAGQFF
CDR3 DNA: TGTGCCACCAGCCGGGACAGGGCGGGGCAGTTCTTC

clone size: .
J gene: TRBJ2-4
D gene: .
V gene: TRBV6-2/TRBV6-3
CDR3 protein: CASSAVPTGEYF
CDR3 DNA: TGTGCCAGCAGTGCCGTACCAACCGGGGAGTACTTC

clone size: once
J gene: TRBJ2-2
D gene: TRBD2
V gene: TRBV5-6
CDR3 protein: CASSPLAWKNTGELFF
CDR3 DNA: TGTGCCAGCAGCCCACTAGCGTGGAAGAACACCGGGGAGCTGTTTTTT

clone size: .
J gene: TRBJ2-1
D gene: .
V gene: TRBV12-3/TRBV12-4
CDR3 protein: CASSSSDRYYNEQFF
CDR3 DNA: TGTGCCAGCAGTTCGTCGGACAGATATTACAATGAGCAGTTCTTC

clone size: few
J gene: TRBJ1-2
D gene: .
V gene: TRBV4-3
CDR3 protein: CASSRALGGGYTF
CDR3 DNA: TGCGCCAGCAGCCGCGCTTTGGGTGGTGGCTACACCTTC

clone size: .
J gene: TRBJ2-5
D gene: .
V gene: TRBV5-1
CDR3 protein: CASSFEGIETQYF
CDR3 DNA: TGCGCCAGCAGCTTCGAGGGAATAGAGACCCAGTACTTC

clone size: few
J gene: TRBJ2-7
D gene: TRBD1
V gene: TRBV7-6
CDR3 protein: CASSQSQGAQDEQYF
CDR3 DNA: TGTGCCAGCAGCCAGTCACAGGGGGCCCAGGACGAGCAGTACTTC